The 31 T cell receptor beta chains presented below share a single source sample, sequenced in a study of blood T cell repertoires in COVID-19. TCRdb keeps only in-frame clones here, not all; method: immunoSEQ multiplex PCR. The table records 310,000 or so clones, around nine tenths of them present only once. Sequenced material: PBMCs or T cells enriched from blood (not recorded which). The receptors originated from a woman aged 40 to 49 who had recovered from COVID-19.

This chain connects TRBV15 to TRBJ2-7; 7 positions match TRBD1. The V and J ends lost 5 bases and 5 bases, in that order; junction bases with no gene match: 6. The CDR3 runs to 13 residues. CDR1 is LNHNV and CDR2 is YYDKDF in the germline V gene (reference sequence). The CDR3 is CATSGHRGNEQYF. CDR3 sequence (DNA): TGTGCCACCAGCGGGCACAGGGGCAACGAGCAGTACTTC.

V usage is TRBV10-3 and J usage is TRBJ2-7; 14 nucleotides align to TRBD2. J lost 6 bases, V lost 6 bases, and 4 bases had no gene match. The CDR3 has 14 residues. Germline V lookup: CDR1 ENHRY, CDR2 SYGVKD. Here the CDR3 DNA reads TGTGCCATCAGGGGACTAGCGGGAGAGGGCGAGCAGTACTTC. It is translated as CAIRGLAGEGEQYF.

This rearrangement joins TRBV10-3 to TRBJ1-2; 7 nucleotides agree with TRBD1. V trimming: 0 bases; J trimming: 4 bases; junction bases outside the gene matches: 5. The CDR3 runs to 15 residues. Germline values: CDR1 ENHRY, CDR2 SYGVKD. This CDR3 reads CAISESRQGFYGYTF. Here the CDR3 DNA reads TGTGCCATCAGTGAGTCTAGACAGGGTTTCTATGGCTACACCTTC.

V usage is TRBV6-5 and J usage is TRBJ1-2; D uncertain. V lost 5 bases and J 0 bases, leaving 7 bases between the germline ends. Germline V gene sequence: CDR1 MNHEY, CDR2 SVGAGI. CDR3 length: 13 amino acids. CDR3 sequence: CASSTGTNYGYTF. The CDR3 bases are TGTGCCAGCAGTACCGGGACTAACTATGGCTACACCTTC.

CDR3 nucleotide sequence: TGCGCCAGCAGCAGGACAGGGGGCTCGGAGACCCAGTACTTC. The encoded protein is CASSRTGGSETQYF. V and J are TRBV5-1 and TRBJ2-5, with TRBD1 matching over 11 bases. The CDR3 contains 14 residues. V lost 4 bases and J lost 5; bases outside the gene matches: 4. The germline gives CDR1 SGHRS, CDR2 YFSETQ.

The chain has TRBV18 and TRBJ2-1; 9 nucleotides line up with TRBD2. Germline V gene sequence: CDR1 KGHSH, CDR2 LQKENI. Trimming at V came to 4 bases and at J to 2 bases, leaving 3 bases not matched to a gene. This CDR3 has 15 residues. The CDR3 region is CASSLLAGPYNEQFF. CDR3 DNA sequence: TGTGCCAGCTCACTCCTAGCGGGACCCTACAATGAGCAGTTCTTC. Supplemented by reference TRBV18 and TRBJ2-1, the full variable domain reads NAGVMQNPRHLVRRRGQEARLRCSPMKGHSHVYWYRQLPEEGLKFMVYLQKENIIDESGMPKERFSAEFPKEGPSILRIQQVVRGDSAAYFCASSLLAGPYNEQFFGPGTRLTVL.

This clone has just a few counts. The CDR3 nucleotides are TGTGCCAGCAGTTTTCCTTCCGGACACCCCTTCGATAGCAATCAGCCCCAGCATTTT. It codes for CASSFPSGHPFDSNQPQHF. This chain uses TRBV6-2 or TRBV6-3 with TRBJ1-5; D may be TRBD1 (5 bases). The germline CDR1 and CDR2 sequences are MNHEY and SVGEGT. V was clipped by 4 bases and J by 0 bases, with 22 bases between them. The CDR3 has 19 residues.

The chain is built from TRBV4-1 and TRBJ2-1; a possible D gene is TRBD2 (6 bases). V lost 1 base to trimming and J lost 6 bases, with 10 bases between them. The V gene's germline CDR1 is MGHRA and CDR2 YSYEKL. The CDR3 has 14 residues. DNA for the CDR3: TGCGCCAGCAGCCAAGTATTTAGCGGCAATGAGCAGTTCTTC. This translates into CASSQVFSGNEQFF.

The chain joins TRBV18 to TRBJ2-5, with 12 bases lining up with TRBD2. V shed 6 bases, J shed 3 bases, and the junction held 2 bases outside the gene matches. The CDR3 is 14 residues long. In germline, CDR1 is KGHSH, CDR2 LQKENI. CDR3 region: CASSRTSGEETQYF. In DNA, the CDR3 is TGTGCCAGCTCCCGGACTAGCGGGGAAGAGACCCAGTACTTC.

V gene TRBV4-2 combines with J gene TRBJ1-3, with 7 nucleotides matching TRBD1. Germline values: CDR1 LGHNA, CDR2 YNFKEQ. V lost 0 bases and J lost 8; bases outside the gene matches: 4. This CDR3 is 14 amino acids long. CDR3 loop: CASSQEEGADTIYF. In DNA, the CDR3 is TGTGCCAGCAGCCAAGAGGAGGGGGCGGACACCATATATTTT.

V gene TRBV18 combines with J gene TRBJ2-5; 12 bases align to TRBD2. Trimming took 3 bases from V and 10 from J; bases not matched to a gene: 9. The length of the CDR3 is 15 residues. From germline, CDR1 is KGHSH and CDR2 LQKENI. Here the CDR3 DNA reads TGTGCCAGCTCACCCTCAGAAACTAGCGGGAGGATCCAGTACTTC. Its protein product is CASSPSETSGRIQYF.

This clone showed up just once. This chain uses TRBV7-9 with TRBJ1-1; 7 positions match TRBD1. The CDR3 covers 13 residues. With V trimmed by 1 base and J by 11 bases, 7 bases remained unmatched. Germline V gene data show CDR1 as SEHNR and CDR2 as FQNEAQ (reference sequence). This chain's CDR3 is CASSLGDSPWAFF. In DNA form, the CDR3 reads TGTGCCAGCAGCTTAGGGGACAGCCCTTGGGCTTTCTTT.

CDR3 sequence reads: CATSQQQANIQYF. The CDR3 bases are TGTGCCACCTCCCAACAGCAGGCCAACATTCAGTACTTC. V is TRBV6-5 and J is TRBJ2-4; no clear D gene. The germline V gene encodes CDR1 MNHEY and CDR2 SVGAGI. Trimming cost V 10 bases and J 7 bases, with 17 bases left between them. This CDR3 comprises 13 residues.

This chain connects TRBV10-2 to TRBJ2-5; D call uncertain. The CDR3 sequence is 17 residues long. V lost 2 bases, J lost 1 base, and 17 bases lay in between. Germline loops: CDR1 WSHSY, CDR2 SAAADI. CDR3 residues: CASSEGPLRAVQETQYF. Here the CDR3 DNA reads TGCGCCAGCAGTGAGGGGCCACTCCGCGCCGTCCAAGAGACCCAGTACTTC.

V and J are TRBV7-2 and TRBJ2-7; no firm D call. The CDR3 extends over 15 amino acids. Germline CDR1 SGHTA, CDR2 FQGNSA. Trimming stripped 2 bases from V and 2 bases from J, with 13 bases between. The CDR3 region is CASSLFPTKPYEQYF. Here the CDR3 DNA reads TGTGCCAGCAGCTTATTCCCTACGAAACCCTACGAGCAGTACTTC. The full variable domain, in which reference TRBV7-2 and TRBJ2-7 provide the parts outside the CDR3, is GAGVSQSPSNKVTEKGKDVELRCDPISGHTALYWYRQSLGQGLEFLIYFQGNSAPDKSGLPSDRFSAERTGGSVSTLTIQRTQQEDSAVYLCASSLFPTKPYEQYFGPGTRLTVT.

The J gene is TRBJ1-2, the V gene TRBV27; no clear D gene. The germline V and J ends were trimmed by 2 bases and 3 bases, with 10 bases remaining between them. The germline V gene has CDR1 MNHEY and CDR2 SMNVEV (reference sequence). The CDR3 runs 14 residues. The CDR3 bases are TGTGCCAGCAGTTTAGACCGGAGATACTATGGCTACACCTTC. Protein sequence: CASSLDRRYYGYTF.

With regard to this clone: The junction shows a germline mismatch at one end, possibly a read error. This specimen includes other DNA sequences encoding the same CDR3. The CDR3 loop reads CASSLDTVNEQFF. The CDR3 nucleotides are TGCGCCAGTAGCTTGGACACCGTCAATGAGCAGTTCTTC. The chain couples TRBV5-1 to TRBJ2-1, with a tentative D call TRBD1 (5 bases). Germline loops: CDR1 SGHRS, CDR2 YFSETQ. This CDR3 has 13 amino acids.

This clone was seen once. V is TRBV7-3 and J is TRBJ2-3; TRBD2 matches at 8 bases. Germline trimming cut 2 bases from V and 8 bases from J; bases unmatched to any gene: 12. The CDR3 length is 16 residues. The germline V gene has CDR1 SGHTA and CDR2 FQGTGA. CDR3 region: CASSLAAGEGTRTQYF. The DNA of the CDR3 is TGTGCCAGCAGCTTAGCAGCGGGAGAGGGCACTCGTACGCAGTATTTT.

This clone turned up a few times. This chain links TRBV20-1 with TRBJ1-1; D not certain. Germline V gene data show CDR1 as DFQATT and CDR2 as SNEGSKA (reference sequence). This CDR3 is built from 11 residues. Trimming left V 3 bases short and J 2 bases short, with 4 bases between. The CDR3 protein is CSASGNTEAFF. CDR3 nucleotides: TGCAGTGCTAGCGGTAACACTGAAGCTTTCTTT.

V and J are TRBV5-4 and TRBJ2-3, with D maybe TRBD2 (7 bases). The CDR3 is 16 amino acids. The germline V and J ends were trimmed by 3 bases and 6 bases, with 20 bases remaining between them. CDR1 and CDR2 from the germline V gene are SGHNT and YYREEE (reference sequence). CDR3 in amino acids: CASSSARGGPGDTQYF. The DNA for the CDR3 is TGTGCCAGCAGCTCCGCGAGGGGGGGGCCGGGGGATACGCAGTATTTT.

The V gene is TRBV11-3, the J gene TRBJ2-7, with D possibly being TRBD2 (5 bases). CDR3 size: 14 residues. The ends were cut back, 2 bases at V and 2 bases at J, with 10 bases in the middle. Per the germline V gene, CDR1 is SGHNT and CDR2 is YENEEA. The CDR3 reads CASSLRLRAYEQYF. CDR3 in DNA: TGTGCCAGCAGCTTACGACTACGAGCCTACGAGCAGTACTTC.

V and J are TRBV6-5 and TRBJ2-3; D might be TRBD2 (6 bases). This CDR3 contains 15 residues. Germline values: CDR1 MNHEY, CDR2 SVGAGI. Trimming removed 10 bases from V and 9 bases from J, with 26 bases in between. The CDR3 DNA sequence: TGTGCCACCTTCGCCGGGAGTACTGCTGCGGGGACGCAGTATTTT. Its translation: CATFAGSTAAGTQYF.

CDR3 protein: CASTVGTSGPSSYNEQFF. The CDR3 DNA is TGTGCCAGTACTGTAGGTACTAGCGGGCCTAGCTCCTACAATGAGCAGTTCTTC. This chain joins TRBV19 and TRBJ2-1, with 9 positions matching TRBD2. Trimming took 7 bases from V and 0 from J; bases not matched to a gene: 13. The CDR3 has 18 residues. Looked up from germline, CDR1 is LNHDA and CDR2 is SQIVND (reference sequence).

This clone has a single count. The chain uses TRBV19 and TRBJ1-1; D is possibly TRBD1 (5 bases). The germline V gene encodes CDR1 LNHDA and CDR2 SQIVND (reference sequence). The CDR3 runs 15 residues. The ends were cut back, 6 bases at V and 1 base at J, with 15 bases in the middle. The CDR3 nucleotides are TGTGCCAGTAGGAGACCGGGACTTAGGAACACTGAAGCTTTCTTT. It specifies CASRRPGLRNTEAFF.

The chain uses TRBV7-8 and TRBJ2-7; the match to TRBD2 covers 11 bases. Per the germline V gene, CDR1 is SGHVS and CDR2 is FQNEAQ. J gave up 0 bases and V 2 bases, and 6 bases lay outside the gene matches. The CDR3 has 17 residues. The CDR3 loop reads CASSLWPSGRNSYEQYF. CDR3 DNA sequence: TGTGCCAGCAGCTTATGGCCTAGCGGGAGGAACTCCTACGAGCAGTACTTC. Full variable domain (rest looked up from reference TRBV7-8 and TRBJ2-7): GAGVSQSPRYKVAKRGQDVALRCDPISGHVSLFWYQQALGQGPEFLTYFQNEAQLDKSGLPSDRFFAERPEGSVSTLKIQRTQQEDSAVYLCASSLWPSGRNSYEQYFGPGTRLTVT.

This chain uses TRBV2 with TRBJ2-7; TRBD1 matches 9 bases. Looked up from germline, CDR1 is SNHLY and CDR2 is FYNNEI. V shed 2 bases and J 3 bases; nucleotides not matched to a gene: 5. This CDR3 comprises 15 residues. The CDR3 sequence: CASSEPGQGGYEQYF. CDR3 DNA: TGTGCCAGCAGTGAACCGGGACAGGGTGGCTACGAGCAGTACTTC.

This chain links TRBV19 with TRBJ1-3; possibly TRBD1 for D (6 bases). The V gene's germline CDR1 is LNHDA and CDR2 SQIVND (reference sequence). CDR3 size: 15 residues. Trimming stripped 7 bases from V and 0 bases from J, with 13 bases between. The CDR3 DNA reads as TGTGCCAGTATCCCAGCAGGGGTCTCTGGAAACACCATATATTTT. This encodes CASIPAGVSGNTIYF.

For the CDR3, the DNA is TGTGCCAGCAGCAAAGTTGGCAGGAACACTGAAGCTTTCTTT. It yields the protein CASSKVGRNTEAFF. The V call is TRBV21-1, the J call TRBJ1-1; the D call of TRBD1 is as the table states it, not checked on the DNA. TRBV21-1 is given as a pseudogene. The CDR3 extends over 14 amino acids.

The gene calls are TRBV5-1 and TRBJ1-2; 9 positions agree with TRBD1. Germline-derived CDR1 and CDR2 are SGHRS and YFSETQ. The CDR3 runs 12 residues. The J segment lost 9 bases and the V segment lost 4 bases, leaving 4 bases of the junction unmatched. As DNA, the CDR3 is TGCGCCAGCAGCAGGACAGGGGAGAGCTACACCTTC. Its translation is CASSRTGESYTF.

V is TRBV11-1 and J is TRBJ2-5, with a weak D call TRBD2 (6 bases). The germline gives CDR1 SGHAT, CDR2 FQDESV (reference sequence). The CDR3 runs to 16 residues. V was trimmed by 2 bases and J by 7 bases, leaving 20 bases between them. DNA for the CDR3: TGTGCCAGCAGCTTATTCCGGGACTTAAACATGGGGACCCAGTACTTC. Amino acids: CASSLFRDLNMGTQYF.

The chain's CDR3 is CASSWDKEAAQYF. CDR3 DNA: TGCGCCAGCAGCTGGGACAAAGAAGCGGCCCAGTACTTC. The V call is TRBV5-1, the J call TRBJ2-5, with D possibly TRBD1 on 6 matching bases. CDR1 and CDR2 (germline): SGHRS, YFSETQ. This CDR3 comprises 13 residues. The germline V and J ends were trimmed by 3 bases and 9 bases, with 15 bases remaining between them.